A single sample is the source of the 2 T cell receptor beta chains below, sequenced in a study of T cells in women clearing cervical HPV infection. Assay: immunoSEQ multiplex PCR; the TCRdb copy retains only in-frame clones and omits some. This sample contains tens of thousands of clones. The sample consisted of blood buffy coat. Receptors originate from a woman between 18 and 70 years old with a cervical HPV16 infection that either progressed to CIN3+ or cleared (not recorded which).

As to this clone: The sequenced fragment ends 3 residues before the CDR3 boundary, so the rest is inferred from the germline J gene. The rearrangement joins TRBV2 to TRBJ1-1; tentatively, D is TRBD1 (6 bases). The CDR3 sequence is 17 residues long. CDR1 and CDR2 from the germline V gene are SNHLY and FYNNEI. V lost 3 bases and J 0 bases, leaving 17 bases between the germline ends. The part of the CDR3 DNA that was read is TGTGCCAGCAGTGAGGGCAGGGGATTTTCGGTGAACACTGAA. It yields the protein CASSEGRGFSVNTE. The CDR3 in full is CASSEGRGFSVNTEAFF. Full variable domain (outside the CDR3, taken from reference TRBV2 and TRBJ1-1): EPEVTQTPSHQVTQMGQEVILRCVPISNHLYFYWYRQILGQKVEFLVSFYNNEISEKSEIFDDQFSVERPDGSNFTLKIRSTKLEDSAMYFCASSEGRGFSVNTEAFFGQGTRLTVV.

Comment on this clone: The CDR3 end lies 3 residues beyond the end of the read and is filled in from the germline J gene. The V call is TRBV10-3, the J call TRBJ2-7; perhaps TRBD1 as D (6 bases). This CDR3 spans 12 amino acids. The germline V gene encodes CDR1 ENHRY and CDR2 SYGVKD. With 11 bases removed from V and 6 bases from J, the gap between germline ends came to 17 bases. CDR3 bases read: TGTGCCGCGAGGGACACTCTCACCGAG. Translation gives CAARDTLTE. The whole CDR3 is CAARDTLTEQYF.